Listed here are 13 T cell receptor beta chains from one sample, sequenced in a study of response to subunit inactivated influenza vaccine. TCRdb reprocessed the RT-PCR reads with MiXCR, giving one entry per CDR3 protein. The sample includes over 400,000 distinct CDR3 sequences, approximately 13% of them seen just once. The starting material was PBMCs from blood, obtained roughly 6 weeks after vaccination. These receptors were taken from a man in his fifties or sixties who received an inactivated influenza vaccine.

This clonotype was found a few times. One end of the junction fails to match germline, which may point to a read error. For the CDR3, the DNA is TGCTGTGCTAGAGACCGCTTTGGGGCGCGCATCCACGAGCAGTACTTC. It specifies CCARDRFGARIHEQYF. The chain has TRBV20-1 and TRBJ2-7; TRBD1 is a possible D gene (5 bases). CDR3 length equals 16 residues. CDR1 DFQATT and CDR2 SNEGSKA come from the germline V gene (reference sequence).

Note on this clonotype: The junction departs from the called germline gene at one end, perhaps through a read error. The chain links TRBV12-3 or TRBV12-4 to TRBJ2-7; 8 bases are a match to TRBD2. CDR3 size: 15 residues. The CDR3 DNA reads as TGTGCCTGCAGTTTACGGCTAGCGGGTTCAGACGAGCAGTACTTC. It encodes CACSLRLAGSDEQYF.

The chain joins TRBV6-2 or TRBV6-3 to TRBJ1-5; D is unresolved. This CDR3 region has 15 residues. Germline assignment: CDR1 MNHEY and CDR2 SVGEGT. The ends were cut back, 2 bases at V and 0 bases at J, with 8 bases in the middle. The CDR3: CASSYDPYSNQPQHF. CDR3 nucleotide sequence: TGTGCCAGCAGTTACGATCCGTATAGCAATCAGCCCCAGCATTTT.

Of note for this clonotype: It is unclear where the CDR3 begins or ends on the DNA, so no DNA is shown, and the CDR3 is as TCRdb lists it. The chain recombines TRBV7-2 with TRBJ2-3; TRBD2 was called by the table and not checked on the DNA. Germline loops: CDR1 SGHTA, CDR2 FQGNSA. The CDR3 is 14 amino acids long, termini counted. The CDR3 here is CASSLSWGEGSAIF.

The sample holds a few counts of this clonotype. V and J are TRBV7-9 and TRBJ1-4, with a tentative D call TRBD1 (5 bases). Germline lookup yields CDR1 SEHNR and CDR2 FQNEAQ (reference sequence). CDR3 length equals 15 residues. V lost 5 bases and J 5 bases, leaving 15 bases between the germline ends. The CDR3 DNA follows: TGTGCCAGCAGCGCTGAGTGGGGACGGAATGAAAAACTGTTTTTT. This sequence encodes CASSAEWGRNEKLFF.

The V call is TRBV27, the J call TRBJ2-7; the match to TRBD2 covers 7 bases. Germline CDR1 reads MNHEY; CDR2 reads SMNVEV (reference sequence). V lost 4 bases, J lost 3 bases, and 9 bases stayed unmatched. This CDR3 is 15 amino acids long. Written as DNA, the CDR3 is TGTGCCAGCAGTTCTTGGGGGGGGAGTAACTACGAGCAGTACTTC. It yields the protein CASSSWGGSNYEQYF.

This clonotype was recorded many times. The chain is built from TRBV4-2 and TRBJ2-5; 7 bases are shared with TRBD1. The V gene's germline CDR1 is LGHNA and CDR2 YNFKEQ. The CDR3 loop spans 16 amino acids. After removal of 0 bases from V and 2 bases from J, the junction contained 6 bases not matched to a gene. The CDR3 sequence: CASSQEGTAKQETQYF. The CDR3 DNA reads TGTGCCAGCAGCCAAGAGGGGACAGCCAAGCAAGAGACCCAGTACTTC.

V is TRBV11-2 and J is TRBJ2-5; TRBD2 is a possible D gene (5 bases). Germline CDR1 SGHAT, CDR2 FQNNGV. With 5 bases removed from V and 1 base from J, the gap between germline ends came to 11 bases. This CDR3 is 14 amino acids long. The CDR3 loop reads CASSHGKAQETQYF. In DNA, the CDR3 is TGTGCCAGCAGCCACGGGAAAGCCCAAGAGACCCAGTACTTC.

This clonotype showed up just a few times. The chain has TRBV3-1 and TRBJ2-7; 11 bases are a match to TRBD1. Germline trimming cut 4 bases from V and 4 bases from J; bases unmatched to any gene: 3. The CDR3 consists of 14 residues. CDR1 is LGHDT, CDR2 YNNKEL, per germline (reference sequence). This chain's CDR3 is CASSPGQGVYEQYF. CDR3 coding DNA: TGTGCCAGCAGCCCGGGACAGGGGGTGTACGAGCAGTACTTC.

This clonotype was seen only a few times. The V call is TRBV4-3, the J call TRBJ2-5; D ambiguous. This CDR3 comprises 13 residues. V lost 4 bases to trimming and J lost 2 bases, with 8 bases between them. The germline CDR1 and CDR2 sequences are LGHNA and YSLEER. Here the CDR3 DNA reads TGCGCCAGCAGCCGAATTCCGCAAGAGACCCAGTACTTC. It specifies CASSRIPQETQYF.

Many counts were recorded for this clonotype. This sequence joins TRBV28 and TRBJ2-3; D perhaps matches TRBD1 (5 bases). Trimming removed 6 bases at V and 4 bases at J, with 26 bases between. This CDR3 is 18 amino acids long. CDR1 MDHEN and CDR2 SYDVKM come from the germline V gene. The CDR3 DNA reads TGTGCCAGCAGCCGTAAGTGGGGCGCTAGAAAGTCCCCAGATACGCAGTATTTT. The encoded protein is CASSRKWGARKSPDTQYF.

This clonotype was detected a few times. CDR3 loop: CASSPTTGGGLSYEQYF. CDR3 DNA: TGTGCCAGCAGCCCTACCACAGGCGGAGGTCTCTCCTACGAGCAGTACTTC. The V and J genes are TRBV5-4 and TRBJ2-7; D possibly uses TRBD1 or TRBD2 (5 bases each). Germline CDR1 reads SGHNT; CDR2 reads YYREEE (reference sequence). The CDR3 is made up of 17 amino acids. V was trimmed by 4 bases and J by 0 bases, leaving 20 bases between them.

The chain combines TRBV6-2 or TRBV6-3 with TRBJ1-3; D unclear. Looked up from germline, CDR1 is MNHEY and CDR2 is SVGEGT. The CDR3 totals 16 residues. Trimming removed 6 bases from V and 0 bases from J, with 15 bases in between. The CDR3 sequence: CASSPVTLTSGNTIYF. In DNA, the CDR3 is TGTGCCAGCAGCCCCGTAACCCTCACCTCTGGAAACACCATATATTTT.